The 21 T cell receptor beta chains presented below share a single source sample, sequenced in a study of blood T cell repertoires in COVID-19. The data were produced by immunoSEQ multiplex PCR, yet TCRdb's version contains in-frame clones alone and is incomplete. This sample has about 59,000 clones, with 75% to 95% found just once. The sample consisted of peripheral blood. These receptors all stem from a human donor in a cohort sampled during active COVID-19.

The V call is TRBV19, the J call TRBJ1-1; TRBD1 matches at 7 bases. CDR1 LNHDA and CDR2 SQIVND come from the germline V gene (reference sequence). The CDR3 totals 13 residues. With 7 bases clipped from V and 2 bases from J, the junction kept 4 bases outside the gene matches. The CDR3 protein is CASIGTVNTEAFF. In DNA, the CDR3 is TGTGCCAGTATCGGGACAGTTAACACTGAAGCTTTCTTT.

J is TRBJ1-6 and V is TRBV21-1; TRBD1, the D gene given by the table, was not confirmed from the DNA. TRBV21-1 is described as a pseudogene. The CDR3 is 17 residues long. CDR3 region: CASRPSGTGGLGSPLHF. The CDR3 DNA reads TGTGCCAGCAGACCCTCCGGGACAGGGGGCCTCGGATCACCCCTCCACTTT.

This CDR3 reads CASSQNSQETQYF. CDR3 DNA sequence: TGTGCCAGCAGCCAAAACTCACAAGAGACCCAGTACTTC. The J gene is TRBJ2-5, the V gene TRBV14, with unresolved D. Trimming took 2 bases from V and 2 from J, leaving 6 bases between them. CDR1 SGHDN and CDR2 FVKESK come from the germline V gene. The CDR3 totals 13 residues.

This chain links TRBV4-2 with TRBJ2-1; D is unclear. There are 11 residues in the CDR3. Trimming stripped 0 bases from V and 15 bases from J, with 9 bases between. Germline CDR1 reads LGHNA; CDR2 reads YNFKEQ. In DNA, the CDR3 is TGTGCCAGCAGCCAAGATTTCTCTGTGTTCTTC. Protein sequence: CASSQDFSVFF.

V usage is TRBV6-7 and J usage is TRBJ1-5; D unclear. TRBV6-7 qualifies as an ORF whose function is uncertain. CDR3 size: 12 residues. The CDR3 is CGRGRLNQPQHF. CDR3 in DNA: TGTGGCAGAGGCAGGCTCAATCAGCCCCAGCATTTT.

The J gene is TRBJ2-7, the V gene TRBV28; D is possibly TRBD1 (5 bases). With 6 bases removed from V and 3 bases from J, the gap between germline ends came to 12 bases. The CDR3 spans 13 residues. Germline lookup yields CDR1 MDHEN and CDR2 SYDVKM. The CDR3 DNA sequence: TGTGCCAGCAGGGATGACAGACGCTACGAGCAGTACTTC. It specifies CASRDDRRYEQYF.

The chain couples TRBV7-2 to TRBJ1-5, with D maybe TRBD1 (6 bases). The CDR3 loop spans 17 amino acids. V was cut by 2 bases and J by 2 bases, with 16 bases left in between. Germline CDR1 and CDR2: SGHTA and FQGNSA. CDR3 loop: CASSLWGSGGGNQPQHF. Written as DNA, the CDR3 is TGTGCCAGCAGCTTATGGGGCTCGGGGGGCGGCAATCAGCCCCAGCATTTT. Drawing the rest from reference TRBV7-2 and TRBJ1-5, the complete variable domain is GAGVSQSPSNKVTEKGKDVELRCDPISGHTALYWYRQSLGQGLEFLIYFQGNSAPDKSGLPSDRFSAERTGGSVSTLTIQRTQQEDSAVYLCASSLWGSGGGNQPQHFGDGTRLSIL.

This CDR3 reads CASSYTGQGVGYTF. The CDR3, as DNA: TGTGCCAGCAGTTACACGGGACAGGGAGTGGGCTACACCTTC. The chain joins TRBV6-5 to TRBJ1-2, with 9 bases fitting TRBD1. V lost 2 bases, J lost 8 bases, and 6 bases stayed unmatched. CDR1 is MNHEY, CDR2 SVGAGI, per germline. CDR3 size: 14 residues.

The chain recombines TRBV5-1 with TRBJ2-7; TRBD1 matches at 9 bases. CDR1 is SGHRS and CDR2 is YFSETQ in the germline V gene. J gave up 2 bases and V 0 bases, and 3 bases lay outside the gene matches. CDR3 size: 15 residues. CDR3 loop: CASSLGDRVTYEQYF. CDR3 DNA sequence: TGCGCCAGCAGCTTGGGGGACAGGGTGACCTACGAGCAGTACTTC.

J is TRBJ1-1 and V is TRBV6-5, with D possibly being TRBD1 (5 bases). The germline V and J ends were trimmed by 11 bases and 10 bases, with 23 bases remaining between them. This CDR3 has 13 amino acids. Germline lookup yields CDR1 MNHEY and CDR2 SVGAGI. CDR3 in amino acids: CAVSKDTGLIAFF. DNA of the CDR3: TGTGCCGTCTCAAAGGACACCGGGTTGATAGCTTTCTTT.

The J gene is TRBJ2-2, the V gene TRBV9, with D unresolved. CDR1 is SGDLS and CDR2 is YYNGEE in the germline V gene. Deletions cut 5 bases from V and 6 bases from J, with 5 bases between. The CDR3 runs 11 residues. The CDR3 DNA reads TGTGCCAGCAGTCGTCCCGGGGAGCTGTTTTTT. This encodes CASSRPGELFF. Using reference TRBV9 and TRBJ2-2 for the parts outside the CDR3, the full variable domain is DSGVTQTPKHLITATGQRVTLRCSPRSGDLSVYWYQQSLDQGLQFLIQYYNGEERAKGNILERFSAQQFPDLHSELNLSSLELGDSALYFCASSRPGELFFGEGSRLTVL.

The chain is built from TRBV4-1 and TRBJ2-7, with a tentative D call TRBD2 (6 bases). Trimming cost V 0 bases and J 0 bases, with 9 bases left between them. This CDR3 spans 15 amino acids. CDR1 and CDR2 (germline): MGHRA, YSYEKL. CDR3: CASSQERGYSYEQYF. CDR3 coding DNA: TGCGCCAGCAGCCAAGAACGGGGGTACTCCTACGAGCAGTACTTC.

The rearrangement links TRBV5-4 to TRBJ2-1; D is uncertain. Germline V gives CDR1 SGHNT, CDR2 YYREEE (reference sequence). V lost 1 base and J lost 6, with 5 bases in between. The CDR3 loop spans 12 amino acids. This CDR3 reads CASSLPFNEQFF. The DNA of the CDR3 is TGTGCCAGCAGCTTGCCTTTCAATGAGCAGTTCTTC.

The gene calls are TRBV5-1 and TRBJ2-4, with D tentatively TRBD2 (5 bases). V was pared by 0 bases and J by 0 bases, with 10 bases between. Germline CDR1 is SGHRS and CDR2 is YFSETQ. The CDR3 covers 16 residues. CDR3 region: CASSLGLGVAKNIQYF. The DNA for the CDR3 is TGCGCCAGCAGCTTGGGCCTCGGGGTAGCCAAAAACATTCAGTACTTC.

In this sample, this clone turned up once. V gene TRBV28 combines with J gene TRBJ2-3, with 11 nucleotides matching TRBD2. Germline CDR1 MDHEN, CDR2 SYDVKM. The CDR3 spans 15 residues. V was pared by 6 bases and J by 6 bases, with 8 bases of the junction left unmatched. The CDR3 DNA reads as TGTGCCAGCAGGCGACTAGCGGGATTAACTGATACGCAGTATTTT. Protein product: CASRRLAGLTDTQYF.

This clone was observed a few times. The chain links TRBV6-5 to TRBJ1-1, with a possible D match to TRBD1 (5 bases). The CDR3 is 15 residues long. Per germline, CDR1 MNHEY and CDR2 SVGAGI. Trimming left V 1 base short and J 1 base short, with 10 bases between. The CDR3 DNA follows: TGTGCCAGCAGTTACTATGTGGACACGAACACTGAAGCTTTCTTT. Residues: CASSYYVDTNTEAFF.

The gene calls are TRBV4-3 and TRBJ2-1; D perhaps matches TRBD2 (5 bases). The CDR3 has 15 residues. The V end was cut by 0 bases, the J end by 8 bases, with 14 bases between. CDR1 is LGHNA and CDR2 is YSLEER in the germline V gene. CDR3 DNA sequence: TGCGCCAGCAGCCAAGATTTGGGAGCGATCGATGAGCAGTTCTTC. It encodes CASSQDLGAIDEQFF.

The chain recombines TRBV4-3 with TRBJ1-1, with 7 bases fitting TRBD1. The CDR3 spans 14 residues. V dropped 1 base and J dropped 3; count of bases not matched to a gene: 2. Germline CDR1 is LGHNA and CDR2 is YSLEER. The CDR3 DNA reads as TGCGCCAGCAGCCAAGTAGACAGGGACACTGAAGCTTTCTTT. Translation gives CASSQVDRDTEAFF.

This clone appeared a single time. This chain links TRBV11-3 with TRBJ2-3; maybe TRBD1 (5 bases). Germline CDR1 and CDR2: SGHNT and YENEEA. Trimming stripped 1 base from V and 9 bases from J, with 14 bases between. CDR3 length: 14 residues. In nucleotides, the CDR3 is TGTGCCAGCAGCTTAGGACCTGGGGCCGACACGCAGTATTTT. Protein product: CASSLGPGADTQYF. Variable domain in full (rest from reference TRBV11-3 and TRBJ2-3): EAGVVQSPRYKIIEKKQPVAFWCNPISGHNTLYWYLQNLGQGPELLIRYENEEAVDDSQLPKDRFSAERLKGVDSTLKIQPAELGDSAVYLCASSLGPGADTQYFGPGTRLTVL.

The chain joins TRBV9 to TRBJ2-5; 8 bases fit TRBD1. The CDR3 covers 15 residues. The ends lost 3 bases at V and 3 bases at J; junction bases unmatched: 7. Germline CDR1 is SGDLS and CDR2 is YYNGEE. CDR3 region: CASSAPMDREETQYF. The CDR3 coding sequence is TGTGCCAGCAGCGCCCCGATGGACAGGGAAGAGACCCAGTACTTC. The variable domain in full, with the rest retrieved from reference TRBV9 and TRBJ2-5, is DSGVTQTPKHLITATGQRVTLRCSPRSGDLSVYWYQQSLDQGLQFLIQYYNGEERAKGNILERFSAQQFPDLHSELNLSSLELGDSALYFCASSAPMDREETQYFGPGTRLLVL.

The genes are TRBV3-1 (or the pseudogene TRBV3-2) and TRBJ1-2, with D perhaps matching TRBD1 (6 bases). In germline, CDR1 is LGHDT, CDR2 YNNKEL (reference sequence). This CDR3 is 16 amino acids long. V lost 0 bases and J lost 4, with 15 bases in between. The DNA for the CDR3 is TGTGCCAGCAGCCAAGAGGGGGCAGGGTCGGGCTATGGCTACACCTTC. Encoded protein: CASSQEGAGSGYGYTF.